The 26 T cell receptor beta chains presented below share a single source sample, sequenced in a study of a mutant IDH1 vaccine in newly diagnosed glioma. Assay: immunoSEQ multiplex PCR; the TCRdb copy retains only in-frame clones and omits some. The profile shows roughly 99,000 clones, 85% to 90% of them singletons. Noted time point: baseline, week 1 (first vaccination visit). Documented treatment: pre-vaccination baseline after standard-of-care therapy. The material sequenced was PBMCs, taken from a glioma patient treated with radiotherapy, temozolomide or both. These receptors all stem from a woman aged 50 to 65 with glioma.

V usage is TRBV27 and J usage is TRBJ1-5; 8 bases line up with TRBD1. The CDR3 consists of 15 residues. Unmatched junction bases numbered 7, after V lost 6 bases and J lost 3 bases. In germline, CDR1 is MNHEY, CDR2 SMNVEV (reference sequence). CDR3 region: CASRPGQESNQPQHF. DNA for the CDR3: TGTGCCAGCAGACCGGGACAGGAGTCCAATCAGCCCCAGCATTTT.

For the CDR3, the DNA is TGTGCCAGCAGGCACGAGCAGTACTTC. Protein sequence: CASRHEQYF. J is TRBJ2-7 and V is TRBV3-1 (or the pseudogene TRBV3-2); D uncertain. V was clipped by 6 bases and J by 5 bases, with 2 bases between them. The germline V gene encodes CDR1 LGHDT and CDR2 YNNKEL (reference sequence). The length of the CDR3 is 9 residues.

The chain recombines TRBV5-1 with TRBJ2-7; no firm D call. This CDR3 region has 11 residues. Per germline, CDR1 SGHRS and CDR2 YFSETQ. V was shortened by 4 bases and J by 3 bases, with 5 bases between the two germline ends. The DNA of the CDR3 is TGCGCCAGCAGCGCGGACTACGAGCAGTACTTC. Translated, it gives CASSADYEQYF.

The chain is built from TRBV5-4 and TRBJ2-7; 12 nucleotides match TRBD2. Losses at the gene ends were 2 bases for V and 4 bases for J; bases not matched to a gene: 10. Germline lookup yields CDR1 SGHNT and CDR2 YYREEE (reference sequence). The CDR3 length is 17 residues. The CDR3 is CASSLSLAGGSLYEQYF. CDR3 in DNA: TGTGCCAGCAGCTTATCGCTAGCGGGAGGGTCCCTGTACGAGCAGTACTTC.

This rearrangement joins TRBV2 to TRBJ1-3; D is perhaps TRBD1 (5 bases). Germline V CDR1 and CDR2: SNHLY, FYNNEI. The CDR3 has 16 residues. Trimming removed 7 bases at V and 0 bases at J, with 16 bases between. Here the CDR3 DNA reads TGTGCCAGCAAGCCTCGGGACGCACTCTCTGGAAACACCATATATTTT. It specifies CASKPRDALSGNTIYF. The full variable domain, completed using reference TRBV2 and TRBJ1-3, is EPEVTQTPSHQVTQMGQEVILRCVPISNHLYFYWYRQILGQKVEFLVSFYNNEISEKSEIFDDQFSVERPDGSNFTLKIRSTKLEDSAMYFCASKPRDALSGNTIYFGEGSWLTVV.

The chain has TRBV6-1 and TRBJ2-7, with TRBD1 as a possible D gene (6 bases). This CDR3 contains 11 residues. V gave up 2 bases and J gave up 11 bases, with 10 bases separating them. The germline CDR1 and CDR2 sequences are MNHNS and SASEGT. CDR3 DNA: TGTGCCAGCAGTGAATGGGACAAGGAGTACTTC. Residues: CASSEWDKEYF.

About this clone itself: Germline is not matched at one junction end, which may reflect a read error. Other nucleotide sequences from this sample produce the same CDR3. CDR3 in DNA: TGCGCCACCAGCAGGGATTTAAGACAGAACACTGAAGCTTTCTTT. Translation gives CATSRDLRQNTEAFF. The chain carries TRBV15 and TRBJ1-1; weak D call: TRBD1 (5 bases). From germline, CDR1 is LNHNV and CDR2 YYDKDF (reference sequence). This CDR3 is built from 15 residues.

The rearrangement joins TRBV5-6 to TRBJ2-1; D unresolved. Germline lookup yields CDR1 SGHDT and CDR2 YYEEEE. There are 13 residues in the CDR3. Trimming cost V 1 base and J 5 bases, with 7 bases left between them. The CDR3 coding sequence is TGTGCCAGCAGCTTGTACAGAAACAATGAGCAGTTCTTC. It is translated as CASSLYRNNEQFF.

The gene calls are TRBV4-1 and TRBJ2-1, with 14 bases fitting TRBD2. Germline-derived CDR1 and CDR2 are MGHRA and YSYEKL. V gave up 2 bases and J gave up 5 bases; unmatched junction bases: 2. The CDR3 totals 16 residues. The CDR3 DNA reads as TGCGCCAGCAGCCAACGGGGACTAGCGGGAGACAATGAGCAGTTCTTC. This codes for CASSQRGLAGDNEQFF.

The gene calls are TRBV4-1 and TRBJ2-5, with D possibly TRBD1 on 6 matching bases. Germline loops: CDR1 MGHRA, CDR2 YSYEKL. The V and J ends lost 0 bases and 7 bases respectively, with 12 bases between them. The CDR3 extends over 14 amino acids. The CDR3 loop is CASSQEGRGATQYF. Here the CDR3 DNA reads TGCGCCAGCAGCCAAGAAGGCAGGGGAGCGACCCAGTACTTC.

The J gene is TRBJ2-7, the V gene TRBV2; the match to TRBD2 covers 8 bases. CDR1 SNHLY and CDR2 FYNNEI come from the germline V gene. This CDR3 has 14 amino acids. V lost 5 bases to trimming and J lost 0 bases; unmatched junction nucleotides: 3. DNA for the CDR3: TGTGCCAGCAGTACTAGCGGTTCCTCCTACGAGCAGTACTTC. Amino acid sequence: CASSTSGSSYEQYF.

The genes are TRBV7-9 and TRBJ2-1, with D uncertain. CDR1 is SEHNR, CDR2 FQNEAQ, per germline (reference sequence). The CDR3 has 12 residues. V lost 5 bases and J 10 bases, leaving 12 bases between the germline ends. CDR3 loop: CASSPIQREQFF. DNA of the CDR3: TGTGCCAGCAGCCCCATCCAGAGAGAGCAGTTCTTC.

The V gene is TRBV30, the J gene TRBJ2-1; a weak D match, TRBD2 (6 bases). Germline CDR1 reads GTSNPN; CDR2 reads SVGIG (reference sequence). The length of the CDR3 is 14 residues. With 5 bases removed from V and 2 bases from J, the gap between germline ends came to 13 bases. The CDR3 loop reads CAWGRGGTYNEQFF. The CDR3, as DNA: TGTGCCTGGGGGCGGGGCGGGACCTACAATGAGCAGTTCTTC.

This clone was found once. The V gene is TRBV28, the J gene TRBJ1-6; TRBD1 is a possible D gene (5 bases). The V end lost 6 bases, the J end lost 3 bases, and 12 bases lay between the germline ends. CDR3 length: 15 residues. Germline V gene sequence: CDR1 MDHEN, CDR2 SYDVKM. As DNA, the CDR3 is TGTGCCAGCAGCGGAGGGGTGGGCTATAATTCACCCCTCCACTTT. Its protein product is CASSGGVGYNSPLHF.

This clone has more than one count but fewer than ten. This chain joins TRBV2 and TRBJ2-1; 8 nucleotides align to TRBD2. Looked up from germline, CDR1 is SNHLY and CDR2 is FYNNEI. The CDR3 runs to 14 residues. Germline trimming cut 1 base from V and 14 bases from J; bases unmatched to any gene: 10. For the CDR3, the DNA is TGTGCCAGCAGTGAAGAGACTAGCGCCCCGGGGAAGTTCTTC. Residues: CASSEETSAPGKFF.

The chain has TRBV5-6 and TRBJ2-5; TRBD2 might be the D (6 bases). Germline V lookup: CDR1 SGHDT, CDR2 YYEEEE. The V gene lost 0 bases and the J gene lost 3 bases, with 15 bases spanning the gap. The CDR3 is 16 amino acids. The CDR3 spells CASSLVIGGIKETQYF. The DNA of the CDR3 is TGTGCCAGCAGCTTGGTGATCGGGGGAATCAAAGAGACCCAGTACTTC.

The chain links TRBV4-1 to TRBJ2-6; D is perhaps TRBD1 (6 bases). The length of the CDR3 is 18 residues. V was cut by 2 bases and J by 0 bases, with 14 bases left in between. Per germline, CDR1 MGHRA and CDR2 YSYEKL. In DNA form, the CDR3 reads TGCGCCAGCAGCCAATTGCAGGGGCGTTTCTCTGGGGCCAACGTCCTGACTTTC. Amino acids: CASSQLQGRFSGANVLTF.

V and J are TRBV2 and TRBJ2-3, with TRBD2 as a possible D gene (6 bases). This CDR3 comprises 14 residues. The germline V gene has CDR1 SNHLY and CDR2 FYNNEI. Deletions cut 4 bases from V and 5 bases from J, with 13 bases between. The CDR3 reads CASSVTGALDTQYF. The CDR3 DNA is TGTGCCAGCAGTGTCACGGGAGCGCTAGATACGCAGTATTTT. Full variable domain (rest looked up from reference TRBV2 and TRBJ2-3): EPEVTQTPSHQVTQMGQEVILRCVPISNHLYFYWYRQILGQKVEFLVSFYNNEISEKSEIFDDQFSVERPDGSNFTLKIRSTKLEDSAMYFCASSVTGALDTQYFGPGTRLTVL.

This rearrangement joins TRBV10-3 to TRBJ2-7; 7 bases fit TRBD1. This CDR3 has 15 amino acids. Trimming cost V 6 bases and J 0 bases; bases outside gene matches: 8. Germline CDR1 is ENHRY and CDR2 is SYGVKD. CDR3 in amino acids: CAIRKTRDSSYEQYF. CDR3 nucleotide sequence: TGTGCCATCAGAAAAACCAGGGACAGCTCCTACGAGCAGTACTTC.

This chain's CDR3 is CASSPISGTVGELFF. In DNA form, the CDR3 reads TGTGCCAGCAGCCCCATTAGCGGGACTGTCGGGGAGCTGTTTTTT. The chain has TRBV11-3 and TRBJ2-2; 8 bases are shared with TRBD2. The CDR3 loop spans 15 amino acids. The germline V gene has CDR1 SGHNT and CDR2 YENEEA. The V segment lost 5 bases and the J segment 7 bases; nucleotides outside the gene matches: 9.

The chain carries TRBV5-4 and TRBJ2-5; D is unresolved. This CDR3 has 16 amino acids. The ends were cut back, 0 bases at V and 0 bases at J, with 12 bases in the middle. Per germline, CDR1 SGHNT and CDR2 YYREEE (reference sequence). The CDR3 reads CASSLVPGAYQETQYF. CDR3 bases: TGTGCCAGCAGCTTGGTTCCAGGAGCGTACCAAGAGACCCAGTACTTC.

CDR3 in DNA: TGTGCCAGCAGTTCCGGGTCAACTAATGAAAAACTGTTTTTT. This encodes CASSSGSTNEKLFF. This chain links TRBV28 with TRBJ1-4; D unresolved. The CDR3 sequence is 14 residues long. Germline-derived CDR1 and CDR2 are MDHEN and SYDVKM. Trimming left V 4 bases short and J 0 bases short, with 6 bases between.

In the case of this clone: Other nucleotide sequences in the sample specify the same CDR3. The genes are TRBV5-1 and TRBJ2-2; 13 bases agree with TRBD2. The J segment lost 2 bases and the V segment lost 4 bases, leaving 2 bases of the junction unmatched. Germline CDR1 reads SGHRS; CDR2 reads YFSETQ. This CDR3 spans 16 amino acids. CDR3 sequence: CASSLGLAGNTGELFF. The DNA for the CDR3 is TGCGCCAGCAGCCTGGGACTAGCGGGAAACACCGGGGAGCTGTTTTTT.

The chain couples TRBV7-2 to TRBJ1-4; D call uncertain. Trimming shortened V by 1 base and J by 9 bases, and 9 bases separated the two germline ends. This CDR3 is 13 amino acids long. The germline V gene has CDR1 SGHTA and CDR2 FQGNSA. CDR3 in DNA: TGTGCCAGCAGCTTAGAGGTGGGGAAAAAACTGTTTTTT. This gives the protein CASSLEVGKKLFF. Full variable domain (rest looked up from reference TRBV7-2 and TRBJ1-4): GAGVSQSPSNKVTEKGKDVELRCDPISGHTALYWYRQSLGQGLEFLIYFQGNSAPDKSGLPSDRFSAERTGGSVSTLTIQRTQQEDSAVYLCASSLEVGKKLFFGSGTQLSVL.

About this clone itself: The junction differs from germline at one of its ends, possibly a read error. The chain links TRBV5-4 to TRBJ1-5; a weak D match, TRBD1 (6 bases). Per the germline V gene, CDR1 is SGHNT and CDR2 is YYREEE (reference sequence). The CDR3 is made up of 16 amino acids. DNA of the CDR3: TGTGCCAGCAGCCATCTTAGGACAGAGAAGCATCAACCCCAGCATTTT. Its translation: CASSHLRTEKHQPQHF.

V is TRBV11-2 and J is TRBJ2-3; D possibly corresponds to TRBD2 (5 bases). Germline CDR1 is SGHAT and CDR2 is FQNNGV. V lost 5 bases and J lost 6, with 6 bases in between. This CDR3 region has 11 residues. The CDR3 DNA reads TGTGCCAGCAGCGGCGGGGATACGCAGTATTTT. Translated, it gives CASSGGDTQYF.